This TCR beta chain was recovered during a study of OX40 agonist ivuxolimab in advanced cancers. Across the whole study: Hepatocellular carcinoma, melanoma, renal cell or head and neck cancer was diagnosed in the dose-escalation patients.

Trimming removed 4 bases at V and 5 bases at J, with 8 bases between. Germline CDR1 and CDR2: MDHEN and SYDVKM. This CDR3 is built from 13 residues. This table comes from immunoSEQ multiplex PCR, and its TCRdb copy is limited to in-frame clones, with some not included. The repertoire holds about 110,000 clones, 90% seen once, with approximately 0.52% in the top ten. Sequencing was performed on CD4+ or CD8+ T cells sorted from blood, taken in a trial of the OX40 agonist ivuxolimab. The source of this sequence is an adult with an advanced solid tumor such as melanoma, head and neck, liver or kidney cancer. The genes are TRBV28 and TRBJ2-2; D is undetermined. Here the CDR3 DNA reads TGTGCCAGCAGTTCCCCCCTTACCGGGGAGCTGTTTTTT. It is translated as CASSSPLTGELFF.